The clone carrying this T cell receptor (beta chain) has only a few counts. Its antigen is still unknown. The source of the sample is a study of T-cell reconstitution after alpha-beta-depleted transplantation in children. General study points: Surviving recipient T cells and intrathymic progenitors accounted for some patients' high TCRbeta diversity at day 60. In patients about two months after transplant, alpha-beta T cells reportedly arose from several hundred expanded graft clones.

Construction of the TCRbeta library involved unique molecular identifiers. Each CDR3 protein is one row after TCRdb ran MiXCR on the PCR reads. The table includes hundreds of thousands of distinct CDR3 sequences, 15% to 20% detected once. Sequencing used PBMCs, mostly from graft donor cells, obtained 360 days after TCRalphabeta/CD19-depleted stem cell transplant. This receptor was identified in a male patient aged 2 to 9 who had a stem cell transplant for acute lymphoblastic leukemia, so the T cells may come from the graft donor.

The CDR3 protein is CASSQTRGLPYEQYF. The CDR3 coding sequence is TGCGCCAGCAGCCAAACCAGGGGGCTTCCCTACGAGCAGTACTTC. V is TRBV4-3 and J is TRBJ2-7; TRBD1 agrees at 8 bases. Per germline, CDR1 LGHNA and CDR2 YSLEER. The CDR3 spans 15 residues. With 2 bases clipped from V and 2 bases from J, the junction kept 5 bases outside the gene matches.